The text below deals with one TCR beta chain. Its antigen is unidentified. The time point here: week 23, last vaccination. Doses comprised 300 ug of mutant IDH1 20-mer peptide each, plus topical imiquimod. Each astrocytoma in the donors was new, WHO grade 3 or 4, IDH1-mutant and ATRX-lost. Produced via immunoSEQ multiplex PCR; TCRdb's table is partial and in-frame only. The sample has over 35,000 clones, approximately 84% seen once. These data come from a study of a mutant IDH1 vaccine in newly diagnosed glioma. Whole-study context: There were eight vaccinations for patients, given in weeks 1, 3, 5, 7, 11, 15, 19 and 23. Treated patients had a mean age of 40.4 years and an approximately 62% male, around 38% female split. Patients previously underwent radiotherapy, temozolomide, or both, and most underwent both.

Germline lookup yields CDR1 SGHTS and CDR2 YDEGEE. CDR3 length equals 14 residues. Trimming removed 5 bases at V and 7 bases at J, with 18 bases between. J is TRBJ2-5 and V is TRBV5-8; D tentatively reads TRBD1 or TRBD2 (5 bases each). The source is a woman between 18 and 29 years old with glioma. Some clones in this sample may be carry-over from other donors' samples. The sequences come from PBMCs, collected from a glioma patient whose treatment included an IDH1 peptide vaccine. This chain's CDR3 is CASRGRVRMVTQYF. The CDR3 region has the DNA TGTGCCAGCAGGGGGCGGGTGCGAATGGTGACCCAGTACTTC.